These 31 T cell receptor beta chains share one sample of origin, sequenced in a study of post-analysis software for immune sequencing data. Notes on the study in general: Among five TRBV segments more frequent in patients than controls were TRBV5-6, TRBV5-1 and TRBV20-1.

No cognate antigen is known for these TCRs. Prepared TCR beta cDNA libraries contained unique molecular identifiers. A single record per CDR3 protein comes from TCRdb applying MiXCR to the PCR reads. The data contain around 250,000 distinct CDR3 sequences, 36% of them singletons. Sequencing was done on a sample of blood. These receptors all stem from a girl between 10 and 17 years old with multiple sclerosis.

The genes are TRBV6-2 or TRBV6-3 and TRBJ1-5; 7 bases match TRBD1. The CDR3 covers 15 residues. Germline V gene lookup returns CDR1 MNHEY and CDR2 SVGEGT. J lost 2 bases, V lost 5 bases, and 6 bases had no gene match. CDR3 DNA: TGTGCCAGCAGTAAACACAGGGGAGGCAATCAGCCCCAGCATTTT. Protein sequence: CASSKHRGGNQPQHF.

This clonotype came up many times. The rearrangement joins TRBV24-1 to TRBJ2-3, with D maybe TRBD2 (6 bases). The CDR3 is 15 amino acids. V was cut by 1 base and J by 5 bases, with 12 bases left in between. Germline-derived CDR1 and CDR2 are KGHDR and SFDVKD. The CDR3 DNA reads TGTGCCACCAGTGATTTTGCCGGCGGGGTAGATACGCAGTATTTT. Encoded protein: CATSDFAGGVDTQYF.

The chain employs TRBV6-5 and TRBJ1-1; 7 bases agree with TRBD1. Germline V gene sequence: CDR1 MNHEY, CDR2 SVGAGI. The CDR3 loop spans 14 amino acids. V shed 0 bases, J shed 8 bases, and the junction held 6 bases outside the gene matches. The chain's CDR3 is CASSYSTQGLEAFF. CDR3 DNA: TGTGCCAGCAGTTACTCTACACAGGGGCTCGAAGCTTTCTTT.

This clonotype has just a few counts. This sequence joins TRBV18 and TRBJ2-6; 7 positions match TRBD1. V lost 2 bases, J lost 1 base, and 8 bases stayed unmatched. The CDR3 is 18 amino acids. Germline CDR1 reads KGHSH; CDR2 reads LQKENI. The CDR3 spells CASSPETGILSGANVLTF. CDR3 bases: TGTGCCAGCTCACCAGAGACAGGGATTTTGTCTGGGGCCAACGTCCTGACTTTC.

This chain joins TRBV4-1 and TRBJ1-1, with 7 bases lining up with TRBD1. V dropped 6 bases and J dropped 5; count of bases not matched to a gene: 12. Germline assignment: CDR1 MGHRA and CDR2 YSYEKL. This CDR3 comprises 15 residues. CDR3 loop: CASSQVQGMGTEAFF. CDR3 nucleotides: TGCGCCAGCAGTCAGGTACAGGGGATGGGGACTGAAGCTTTCTTT.

In this sample, this clonotype turned up a few times. This sequence joins TRBV5-1 and TRBJ1-1; D is unclear. Trimming cost V 4 bases and J 3 bases, with 16 bases left between them. The CDR3 contains 15 residues. Germline V gene data show CDR1 as SGHRS and CDR2 as YFSETQ. Here the CDR3 reads CASSPGGSLDTEAFF. In DNA, the CDR3 is TGCGCCAGCAGCCCGGGTGGGAGTCTGGACACTGAAGCTTTCTTT.

Ten or more counts support this clonotype. This sequence joins TRBV4-1 and TRBJ2-1, with D possibly being TRBD1 or TRBD2 (5 bases each). From germline, CDR1 is MGHRA and CDR2 YSYEKL. Trimming cost V 1 base and J 3 bases, with 19 bases left between them. The CDR3 is 18 amino acids. DNA for the CDR3: TGCGCCAGCAGCCAAGGGCCCGGGGCAGCAGAGTACTACAATGAGCAGTTCTTC. It codes for CASSQGPGAAEYYNEQFF.

Notes on this clonotype: A much larger clone lies a single base off, so this may be a read error. The chain combines TRBV9 with TRBJ1-5; D is possibly TRBD1 (6 bases). CDR1 is SGDLS, CDR2 YYNGEE, per germline. The CDR3 totals 15 residues. In DNA form, the CDR3 reads TGTGCCAACAGCGTGGGGACCGGGACAAATCAGCCCCAGCATTTT. Protein product: CANSVGTGTNQPQHF. Drawing the rest from reference TRBV9 and TRBJ1-5, the complete variable domain is DSGVTQTPKHLITATGQRVTLRCSPRSGDLSVYWYQQSLDQGLQFLIQYYNGEERAKGNILERFSAQQFPDLHSELNLSSLELGDSALYFCANSVGTGTNQPQHFGDGTRLSIL.

Here the CDR3 reads CASSVGASGSNEQFF. CDR3 sequence (DNA): TGTGCCAGCAGCGTAGGGGCTAGCGGGAGTAATGAGCAGTTCTTC. The V call is TRBV9, the J call TRBJ2-1, with 10 bases identical to TRBD2. CDR1 is SGDLS, CDR2 YYNGEE, per germline. The CDR3 is 15 amino acids. V shed 0 bases, J shed 7 bases, and the junction held 4 bases outside the gene matches.

Ten or more counts support this clonotype. The genes are TRBV6-1 and TRBJ2-1, with D perhaps TRBD1 (5 bases). The V gene lost 2 bases and the J gene lost 9 bases, with 11 bases spanning the gap. The CDR3 is 13 amino acids. In germline, CDR1 is MNHNS, CDR2 SASEGT. The CDR3 coding sequence is TGTGCCAGCAGTGAAAAGGGGCAGTCTGAGCAGTTCTTC. Translation: CASSEKGQSEQFF.

There are a few counts of this clonotype. The V and J genes are TRBV5-5 and TRBJ1-1; 7 nucleotides align to TRBD1. CDR3 size: 15 residues. V gave up 4 bases and J gave up 4 bases; unmatched junction bases: 10. The V gene's germline CDR1 is SGHKS and CDR2 YYEKEE (reference sequence). The CDR3 DNA follows: TGTGCCAGCAGCCCAGTTGCAGGGGGAAGCACTGAAGCTTTCTTT. Translation: CASSPVAGGSTEAFF.

This clonotype showed up many times. The V and J genes are TRBV29-1 and TRBJ2-1; D is undetermined. Germline values: CDR1 SQVTM, CDR2 ANQGSEA. This CDR3 has 12 amino acids. V shed 4 bases and J shed 5 bases, with 9 bases lying between them. CDR3 sequence: CSVARFNNEQFF. The CDR3, as DNA: TGCAGCGTTGCTAGATTCAACAATGAGCAGTTCTTC.

This clonotype has a handful of counts. V gene TRBV7-8 combines with J gene TRBJ1-2; TRBD1 is a possible D gene (5 bases). Germline CDR1 is SGHVS and CDR2 is FQNEAQ. This CDR3 has 12 residues. V lost 6 bases, J lost 8 bases, and 13 bases lay in between. The CDR3 DNA follows: TGTGCCAGCAGGGGCCCCGGGGACGGCTACACCTTC. This codes for CASRGPGDGYTF.

Concerning this clonotype: Given a much more abundant clone one base away, this may be a read error. This CDR3 is CASSPDRDHSGANVLTF. CDR3 nucleotide sequence: TGTGCCAGCTCACCAGACAGGGACCACTCTGGGGCCAACGTCCTGACTTTC. The V gene is TRBV18, the J gene TRBJ2-6; TRBD1 matches 7 bases. The V segment lost 2 bases and the J segment 0 bases; nucleotides outside the gene matches: 4. The V gene's germline CDR1 is KGHSH and CDR2 LQKENI. The CDR3 totals 17 residues.

This clonotype was found many times. This chain connects TRBV20-1 to TRBJ2-3; TRBD2 matches at 8 bases. Germline V CDR1 and CDR2: DFQATT, SNEGSKA (reference sequence). The CDR3 runs to 16 residues. Unmatched junction bases numbered 9, after V lost 0 bases and J lost 4 bases. The CDR3 bases are TGCAGTGCTAGAGATTCCGGGACTAGTGTAGCAGATACGCAGTATTTT. As protein: CSARDSGTSVADTQYF.

This clonotype turned up a few times. V gene TRBV6-1 combines with J gene TRBJ1-4; D is unclear. In germline, CDR1 is MNHNS, CDR2 SASEGT. Trimming cost V 5 bases and J 5 bases, with 9 bases left between them. The CDR3 sequence is 13 residues long. The chain's CDR3 is CASSRNFNEKLFF. The CDR3 bases are TGTGCCAGCAGTCGTAACTTCAATGAAAAACTGTTTTTT.

This clonotype appeared a few times. The J gene is TRBJ2-1, the V gene TRBV9; 8 bases agree with TRBD2. This CDR3 is 15 amino acids long. Per germline, CDR1 SGDLS and CDR2 YYNGEE. V was clipped by 0 bases and J by 3 bases; unmatched bases: 2. The CDR3 DNA is TGTGCCAGCAGCGTAGGACTAGCGTACTACAATGAGCAGTTCTTC. Translating gives CASSVGLAYYNEQFF.

V gene TRBV6-1 combines with J gene TRBJ1-1; the match to TRBD1 covers 8 bases. V was clipped by 10 bases and J by 4 bases; unmatched bases: 8. There are 13 residues in the CDR3. Germline V gene lookup returns CDR1 MNHNS and CDR2 SASEGT. CDR3 in amino acids: CATFWTGPTEAFF. The CDR3 DNA reads TGTGCCACCTTCTGGACAGGGCCCACTGAAGCTTTCTTT.

The chain couples TRBV12-3 or TRBV12-4 to TRBJ1-1; 10 nucleotides agree with TRBD1. The CDR3 sequence is 14 residues long. V lost 3 bases to trimming and J lost 7 bases; unmatched junction nucleotides: 5. The CDR3 nucleotides read TGTGCCAGCAGTTTGAGACAGGGGGCATTTGAAGCTTTCTTT. It encodes CASSLRQGAFEAFF.

This clonotype was counted many times. The CDR3 nucleotides read TGTGCCAGCAGAGCGGGGACAGGAAATCAGCCCCAGCATTTT. Residues: CASRAGTGNQPQHF. This sequence joins TRBV12-3 or TRBV12-4 and TRBJ1-5, with TRBD1 matching over 8 bases. Trimming cost V 6 bases and J 4 bases; bases outside gene matches: 5. This CDR3 contains 14 residues.

This clonotype was counted many times. The chain joins TRBV9 to TRBJ2-1; the match to TRBD2 covers 10 bases. This CDR3 is built from 13 residues. V lost 4 bases, J lost 7 bases, and 2 bases stayed unmatched. Germline V CDR1 and CDR2: SGDLS, YYNGEE. CDR3 amino acids: CASSSSGSNEQFF. In DNA form, the CDR3 reads TGTGCCAGCAGCTCTAGCGGGAGTAATGAGCAGTTCTTC.

This clonotype came up a few times. Compared with germline, one end of the junction differs, possibly owing to a read error. The gene calls are TRBV5-1 and TRBJ2-6; the match to TRBD1 covers 7 bases. There are 17 residues in the CDR3. Germline V CDR1 and CDR2: SGHRS, YFSETQ. The CDR3 coding sequence is TGCGCCAGCAGCTGGGGACAGCTTAGTTCTGGGGCCAACGTCCGGACTTTC. This translates into CASSWGQLSSGANVRTF.

This clonotype was detected many times. The chain uses TRBV12-3 or TRBV12-4 and TRBJ2-5; the D gene is possibly TRBD2 (6 bases). V shed 5 bases and J shed 1 base, with 14 bases lying between them. CDR3 length equals 15 residues. CDR3 in DNA: TGTGCCAGCAGTGGGGAGGACCGGGCCCAAGAGACCCAGTACTTC. Translating gives CASSGEDRAQETQYF.

Worth noting for this clonotype: Given a much more abundant clone one base away, this may be a read error. V gene TRBV6-1 combines with J gene TRBJ1-5, with D possibly matching TRBD1 (5 bases). The germline gives CDR1 MNHNS, CDR2 SASEGT. CDR3 length: 13 amino acids. V was pared by 10 bases and J by 4 bases, with 14 bases between. CDR3 DNA: TGTGCCACCCACCGGGGCGGTAATCAGCCCCAGCATTTT. This translates into CATHRGGNQPQHF.

The chain recombines TRBV7-2 with TRBJ1-2; no clear D gene. Germline V gene sequence: CDR1 SGHTA, CDR2 FQGNSA. This CDR3 comprises 15 residues. V lost 1 base and J 8 bases, leaving 17 bases between the germline ends. This chain's CDR3 is CASSLVRTVGSGYTF. DNA of the CDR3: TGTGCCAGCAGCTTAGTGAGGACGGTCGGCTCAGGCTACACCTTC.

This clonotype was counted many times. The J gene is TRBJ2-5, the V gene TRBV10-3; 11 positions agree with TRBD2. Germline CDR1 and CDR2: ENHRY and SYGVKD. The CDR3 has 15 amino acids. After removal of 10 bases from V and 0 bases from J, the junction contained 7 bases not matched to a gene. The DNA for the CDR3 is TGTGCCACCCGACTAGCGGGGTCGTACCAAGAGACCCAGTACTTC. Its translation: CATRLAGSYQETQYF.

A word on this clonotype: With a much larger clone just one base away, this may be a read error. The rearrangement joins TRBV20-1 to TRBJ1-2; D is unclear. The V end lost 6 bases, the J end lost 3 bases, and 14 bases lay between the germline ends. The CDR3 is 13 residues long. Germline V gene lookup returns CDR1 DFQATT and CDR2 SNEGSKA (reference sequence). In DNA form, the CDR3 reads TGCAGTGCCGAGAAGGAGGCTGACTATGGCTACACCTTC. Translating it yields CSAEKEADYGYTF.

A few counts support this clonotype. This sequence joins TRBV13 and TRBJ1-4; possible D gene TRBD1, 6 bases. This CDR3 region has 15 residues. Germline V gene lookup returns CDR1 PRHDT and CDR2 FYEKMQ (reference sequence). V lost 4 bases, J lost 4 bases, and 13 bases lay in between. CDR3 loop: CASSSWGADNEKLFF. The CDR3 region has the DNA TGTGCCAGCAGCTCTTGGGGGGCCGATAATGAAAAACTGTTTTTT. Combining the CDR3 with reference TRBV13 and TRBJ1-4 gives the whole variable domain AAGVIQSPRHLIKEKRETATLKCYPIPRHDTVYWYQQGPGQDPQFLISFYEKMQSDKGSIPDRFSAQQFSDYHSELNMSSLELGDSALYFCASSSWGADNEKLFFGSGTQLSVL.

V and J are TRBV12-3 or TRBV12-4 and TRBJ1-1; D gene unclear. Trimming pared 2 bases from V and 1 base from J, leaving 11 bases between. This CDR3 comprises 15 residues. CDR3: CASSLSGMGNTEAFF. DNA for the CDR3: TGTGCCAGCAGTTTATCCGGGATGGGGAACACTGAAGCTTTCTTT.

This clonotype was seen a few times. The chain recombines TRBV20-1 with TRBJ1-5, with 10 bases fitting TRBD1. V shed 6 bases, J shed 3 bases, and the junction held 8 bases outside the gene matches. The germline CDR1 and CDR2 sequences are DFQATT and SNEGSKA (reference sequence). CDR3 length: 15 amino acids. CDR3 amino acids: CSADGQGGLNQPQHF. CDR3 sequence (DNA): TGCAGTGCCGACGGACAGGGGGGTCTCAATCAGCCCCAGCATTTT.

This chain joins TRBV7-2 and TRBJ1-6; 7 bases map to TRBD1. This CDR3 is 18 amino acids long. CDR1 SGHTA and CDR2 FQGNSA come from the germline V gene. Trimming removed 3 bases from V and 6 bases from J; junction bases left unmatched: 14. The CDR3 region has the DNA TGTGCCAGCAGCTTTTCTGTTTCCGGGACAGCCTTTAATTCACCCCTCCACTTT. This sequence encodes CASSFSVSGTAFNSPLHF. The variable domain in full, completed from reference TRBV7-2 and TRBJ1-6, reads GAGVSQSPSNKVTEKGKDVELRCDPISGHTALYWYRQSLGQGLEFLIYFQGNSAPDKSGLPSDRFSAERTGGSVSTLTIQRTQQEDSAVYLCASSFSVSGTAFNSPLHFGNGTRLTVT.